The following is a T cell receptor (beta chain) sequence with its context. Its antigen is unidentified. The source of the sample is a study of shared clonotypes between healthy human individuals. Whole-study results and caveats: In contrast to clonotypes shared by all four donors, non-shared clonotypes had lower generation probabilities.

Germline lookup yields CDR1 SGHRS and CDR2 YFSETQ. V lost 7 bases to trimming and J lost 0 bases, with 14 bases between them. This CDR3 has 15 residues. The method was immunoSEQ multiplex PCR; TCRdb's version includes in-frame clones alone and lacks a portion of them. The repertoire has 650,000 to 800,000 clones, 55% to 80% of them found once; the top ten carry around 1.7%. The specimen was memory CD4+ T cells sorted from blood. Subset: CD45RA-negative fraction. This clonotype originated in a woman in her 30s in good health. This rearrangement joins TRBV5-1 to TRBJ2-1; D call uncertain. CDR3 protein: CASQRVKSSYNEQFF. DNA of the CDR3: TGCGCCAGCCAAAGGGTAAAGAGCTCCTACAATGAGCAGTTCTTC.